In this sample, the clone carrying this TCR beta chain turned up many times. No antigen is known for it. A read error may be the cause here, since a much bigger clone is one base away. Co-extraction of both nucleic acids (RNA and DNA) used about 19-33 mg of unsorted bulk tissue. Patients were treatment-naive with chronic HBV infection. These data come from a study of tumor-infiltrating lymphocytes in primary liver carcinoma. Study-level findings and limits: Tumor-blood pairs (like tumor-adjacent pairs) overlapped less than tumor region pairs did.

There are 12 residues in the CDR3. Germline V gene data show CDR1 as SQVTM and CDR2 as ANQGSEA. Starting from 450 to 500 ng of total RNA, TCR beta cDNA was produced with a primer in the constant region. A slightly modified ARM-PCR protocol with three nested multiplex PCR rounds produced these TCR beta libraries. The first two PCR rounds, around 11 cycles each, used TRBV1-TRBV30 forward primers and a C-beta reverse primer. TCRdb processed the multiplex PCR reads anew with MiXCR; each CDR3 protein has one entry. The sample holds approximately 100,000 distinct CDR3 sequences; approximately 70% are singletons and the top ten take more than 10%.

This chain links TRBV29-1 with TRBJ1-1, with D hard to call. Sequenced input: liver tumor tissue from sampling region 2. The sample's subset: tumor region T2, inferior pole. The source of this sequence is a woman between 55 and 75 years old with primary liver carcinoma and hepatitis B virus infection. CDR3 sequence (DNA): TGCAGCGTTCGAAACGGCGACACTGAAGTTTTCTTT. Encoded protein: CSVRNGDTEVFF.